This is a list of T cell receptor beta chains from one sample in a study of CD8+CD57+ T cells in acquired aplastic anemia. TCRdb re-called the reads through MiXCR, storing one row per CDR3 protein. This sample carries roughly 180,000 distinct CDR3 sequences, 63% of them seen once, and the ten largest clones take about two fifths. Sequencing was performed on sorted CD4+, CD8+, or CD8+CD57+ T cells (not recorded which) from PBMCs. Source of these receptors: a human donor with aplastic anemia. CDR3s include the opening cysteine and the closing phenylalanine or tryptophan. D genes are given only for firm matches. The listing skips clone size in some rows; elsewhere it reads once, few, many or a size class.

few	-	TRBV10-2	TRBJ2-7	CASSEAHEQYF	TGCGCCAGCAGTGAGGCCCACGAGCAGTACTTC
few	-	TRBV20-1	TRBJ1-6	CSARDGQATQIQGLHF	TGCAGTGCTAGAGATGGGCAGGCCACCCAAATTCAAGGCCTCCACTTT
few	TRBD1	TRBV7-8	TRBJ1-6	CASSTGQGPPLHF	TGTGCCAGCAGCACGGGACAGGGACCACCCCTCCACTTT
many	-	TRBV2	TRBJ1-1	CASWANTEAFF	TGTGCCAGCTGGGCTAACACTGAAGCTTTCTTT
-	TRBD2	TRBV7-9	TRBJ2-1	CASSLLSSGGHNEQFF	TGTGCCAGCAGCTTATTGTCTAGCGGGGGACACAATGAGCAGTTCTTC
-	-	TRBV20-1	TRBJ1-4	CSASRVNEKLFF	TGCAGTGCTAGTCGGGTAAATGAAAAACTGTTTTTT
-	TRBD2	TRBV10-3	TRBJ2-3	CATGGLAGAPDTQYF	TGTGCCACCGGAGGACTAGCGGGGGCCCCAGATACGCAGTATTTT
once	-	TRBV9	TRBJ1-2	CASSQPADHYGYTF	TGTGCCAGCAGCCAGCCCGCGGATCACTATGGCTACACCTTC
-	-	TRBV12-3/TRBV12-4	TRBJ1-5	CASSSGIVSQPQHF	TGTGCCAGCAGTTCAGGGATAGTAAGTCAGCCCCAGCATTTT
-	-	TRBV29-1	TRBJ2-1	CSVDYVWALYNEQFF	TGCAGCGTTGATTACGTATGGGCCCTCTACAATGAGCAGTTCTTC
many	-	TRBV11-2	TRBJ2-2	CASSLLGGNTGELFF	TGTGCCAGCAGCTTACTCGGGGGGAACACCGGGGAGCTGTTTTTT
-	-	TRBV5-1	TRBJ2-1	CASSFWGDEQFF	TGCGCCAGCAGCTTCTGGGGCGATGAGCAGTTCTTC
-	-	TRBV20-1	TRBJ2-1	CSASISLGQFF	TGCAGTGCTAGTATCTCCCTCGGGCAGTTCTTC
-	-	TRBV24-1	TRBJ1-2	CATSEGGILGGYTF	TGTGCCACCAGTGAGGGAGGCATCCTAGGGGGCTACACCTTC
many	TRBD1	TRBV2	TRBJ2-7	CASSLSHQGADYEQYF	TGTGCCAGCAGTTTATCGCATCAGGGGGCGGACTACGAGCAGTACTTC
-	-	TRBV20-1	TRBJ2-5	CSARVRGSQETQYF	TGCAGTGCTAGAGTCCGGGGTTCACAAGAGACCCAGTACTTC